The present entry profiles one T cell receptor (beta chain) with its context. This record comes from a study of blood T cell repertoires in COVID-19. Study-wide background: Specimens from acute and convalescent COVID-19 originated in the United States, Italy and Spain. The cDNA or gDNA used as material had been derived from T cells, B-cell-depleted T cells, or PBMCs.

Study processing details: It was from reference gene primer amplification that nucleated cell counts were estimated. Only in-frame clones appear in the TCRdb table, and some are missing; sequencing was by immunoSEQ multiplex PCR. V and J calls plus clone size are reproduced from that table; the DNA served to infer D and trimming. The sample has tens of thousands of clones; 84% are singletons. The CDR3 consists of 15 residues. V shed 8 bases, J shed 7 bases, and the junction held 11 bases outside the gene matches. Germline V lookup: CDR1 MNHEY, CDR2 SVGAGI. Sequencing input: peripheral blood. This rearrangement joins TRBV6-5 to TRBJ1-4; 9 nucleotides align to TRBD1. The sequence was collected from a man between 45 and 60 years old with acute or convalescent COVID-19. The CDR3 coding sequence is TGTGCCAGCTCCCAAAGTACAGGGGGCGGTGAAAAACTGTTTTTT. Translating it yields CASSQSTGGGEKLFF.